Following are 3 T cell receptor beta chains from one sample sequenced in a study of tumor-infiltrating lymphocytes in primary liver carcinoma. Making TCR beta cDNA involved around 500 ng total RNA and a constant-region primer. Amplification in three nested multiplex PCR rounds with slightly modified ARM-PCR gave rise to TCR beta libraries. The two initial PCR rounds, about 9 cycles each, used TRBV1-TRBV30 forward and C-beta reverse primers. TCRdb called the multiplex PCR reads again in MiXCR, with one record for every CDR3 protein. The table lists approximately 340,000 distinct CDR3 sequences, around three fifths of them singletons. Unsorted whole blood supplied the blood RNA, and germline DNA was isolated too. The source material was peripheral blood. The receptors derive from a man aged 40-50 years with primary liver carcinoma and hepatitis B virus infection.

For this clonotype: At one end, the junction sequence differs from germline, possibly due to a read error. The chain is built from TRBV11-2 and TRBJ1-6, with D unclear. The germline gives CDR1 SGHAT, CDR2 FQNNGV. The CDR3 is 12 residues long. The CDR3, as DNA: TGTGCCAGCATCTTAGAATGTGGGACCCTCCACTTT. This codes for CASILECGTLHF.

This clonotype was observed a handful of times. The V and J genes are TRBV28 and TRBJ2-7; D gene uncertain. Germline V gives CDR1 MDHEN, CDR2 SYDVKM. This CDR3 contains 12 residues. Trimming stripped 2 bases from V and 4 bases from J, with 6 bases between. In DNA, the CDR3 is TGTGCCAGCAGTTTACCACTTTACGAGCAGTACTTC. This sequence encodes CASSLPLYEQYF. Together with reference TRBV28 and TRBJ2-7, the CDR3 gives the full variable domain: DVKVTQSSRYLVKRTGEKVFLECVQDMDHENMFWYRQDPGLGLRLIYFSYDVKMKEKGDIPEGYSVSREKKERFSLILESASTNQTSMYLCASSLPLYEQYFGPGTRLTVT.

This clonotype was counted a few times. This could be a read error, since a much larger clone is one nucleotide away. V gene TRBV13 combines with J gene TRBJ2-1; D possibly corresponds to TRBD2 (6 bases). The CDR3 is 13 amino acids. The germline gives CDR1 PRHDT, CDR2 FYEKMQ (reference sequence). The V end was cut by 5 bases, the J end by 4 bases, with 9 bases between. The CDR3 DNA sequence: TGTGCCAGCAGCCACGGGAGTTACAATGAGCAGTTCTTC. Its protein product is CASSHGSYNEQFF.